This T cell receptor beta chain was sequenced during a study of regulatory T cells in long-lasting Graves disease. Study outcomes and limitations: Under persistent disease, TRBV28, TRBJ1-2 and TRBJ2-5 were used preferentially.

Looked up from germline, CDR1 is SNHLY and CDR2 is FYNNEI. Unmatched junction bases numbered 7, after V lost 5 bases and J lost 7 bases. The CDR3 has 14 residues. As for time point: persistent/refractory GD, antithyroid drugs over 5 years with positive TRAb. PBMCs provided the RNA from which the TCR library was made. Diagnosis followed American Thyroid Association guidelines for Graves' disease. This clonotype was counted ten times or more. Its antigen is currently unknown. To make TCR beta libraries, researchers used iRepertoire HTBI primers and Arm-PCR of CDR3 regions. TCRdb redid the calling of the multiplex PCR reads with MiXCR, one entry per CDR3 protein. This sample yields about 470,000 distinct CDR3 sequences, of which roughly 20% are seen a single time; over 7.5% belongs to the top ten.

The chain uses TRBV2 and TRBJ1-4; 7 positions match TRBD1. Source: peripheral blood mononuclear cells (PBMCs), taken when the disease was refractory, from a patient treated with antithyroid drugs. This TCR was recovered from a female donor with Graves disease. The CDR3 spells CASSRQGYSEKLFF. DNA for the CDR3: TGTGCCAGCAGTAGACAGGGCTACAGTGAAAAACTGTTTTTT.